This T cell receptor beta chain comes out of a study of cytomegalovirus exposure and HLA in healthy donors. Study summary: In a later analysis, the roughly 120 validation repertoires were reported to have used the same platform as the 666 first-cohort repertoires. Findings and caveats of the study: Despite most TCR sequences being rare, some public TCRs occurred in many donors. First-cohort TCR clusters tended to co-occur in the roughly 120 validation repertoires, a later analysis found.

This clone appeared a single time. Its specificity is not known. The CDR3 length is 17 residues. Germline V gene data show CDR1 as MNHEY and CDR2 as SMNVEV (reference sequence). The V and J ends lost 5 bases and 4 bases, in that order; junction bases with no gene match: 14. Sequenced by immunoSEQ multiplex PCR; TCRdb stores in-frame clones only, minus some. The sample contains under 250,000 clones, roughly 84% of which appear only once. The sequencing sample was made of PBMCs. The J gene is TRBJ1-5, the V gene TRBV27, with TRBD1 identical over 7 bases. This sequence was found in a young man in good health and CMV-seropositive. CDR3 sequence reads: CASSHIDGTAKNQPQHF. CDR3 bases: TGTGCCAGCAGTCACATCGACGGGACAGCGAAAAATCAGCCCCAGCATTTT.